This entry is about one T cell receptor (beta chain). CDR1 MNHEY and CDR2 SMNVEV come from the germline V gene (reference sequence). The ends lost 4 bases at V and 6 bases at J; junction bases unmatched: 9. The CDR3 totals 14 residues. This record comes from a study of glioma-infiltrating T cells. Using RNA template, CDR3s of TCR alpha and beta were amplified with iRepertoire arm-PCR. One-step reverse transcription and amplification started from around 100-400 ng of tissue mRNA or PBMC total RNA. From the multiplex PCR reads, TCRdb called clonotypes with MiXCR, one entry per CDR3 protein. The top ten hold around 20% of the sample, which has over 120,000 distinct CDR3 sequences, about two fifths seen once.

The chain has TRBV27 and TRBJ2-7; 7 nucleotides match TRBD2. The material sequenced was glioma tissue, nonneoplastic brain tissue, or PBMCs (not recorded which). The clonotype originates from a human donor with low-grade glioma or glioblastoma, undergoing nonglioma brain surgery, or in good health (not recorded which). The CDR3 DNA reads TGTGCCAGCAGTTGGCGAGGGAGGGAGGGCGAGCAGTACTTC. It encodes CASSWRGREGEQYF.